The 19 T cell receptor beta chains in this list originate from one sample, sequenced in a study of molecular identifiers for immune sequencing clone quantification. TCRdb reprocessed the PCR reads with MiXCR, giving one entry per CDR3 protein. The sample yields some 580,000 distinct CDR3 sequences, over 25% seen once. Sequencing used naive CD8+ T cells from blood, with Jurkat cell RNA spiked in. Subset specified: FACS-sorted CD8+CD4-CCR7+CD45RA+ naive T cells. These receptors all stem from a human donor in good health. Some libraries in this study had Jurkat cell RNA spiked in.

Worth noting for this clonotype: An end of the junction differs from the germline gene, which may be a read error. The chain couples TRBV5-6 to TRBJ2-1; 7 nucleotides agree with TRBD2. The germline CDR1 and CDR2 sequences are SGHDT and YYEEEE. CDR3 length equals 18 residues. CDR3 nucleotides: TGTGCCAGCAGCTTGTTTTTCCAGCGGGATCATAGTGGAAATGAGCAGATCTTC. Translation gives CASSLFFQRDHSGNEQIF. Combining the CDR3 with reference TRBV5-6 and TRBJ2-1 gives the whole variable domain DAGVTQSPTHLIKTRGQQVTLRCSPKSGHDTVSWYQQALGQGPQFIFQYYEEEERQRGNFPDRFSGHQFPNYSSELNVNALLLGDSALYLCASSLFFQRDHSGNEQIFGPGTRLTVL.

At least ten counts were recorded for this clonotype. V usage is TRBV7-6 and J usage is TRBJ2-7; TRBD1 matches at 11 bases. Per the germline V gene, CDR1 is SGHVS and CDR2 is FNYEAQ. With V trimmed by 2 bases and J by 6 bases, 6 bases remained unmatched. CDR3 size: 15 residues. As DNA, the CDR3 is TGTGCCAGCAGCTTACTTGTGGGGACAGGGGGCGAGCAGTACTTC. Translation gives CASSLLVGTGGEQYF.

This chain connects TRBV20-1 to TRBJ2-2; 8 nucleotides match TRBD2. Germline V CDR1 and CDR2: DFQATT, SNEGSKA (reference sequence). There are 15 residues in the CDR3. Unmatched junction bases numbered 5, after V lost 3 bases and J lost 2 bases. This chain's CDR3 is CSARSLAVNTGELFF. The CDR3 DNA reads as TGCAGTGCTAGGTCACTAGCGGTAAACACCGGGGAGCTGTTTTTT.

The rearrangement uses TRBV4-3 and TRBJ2-7; the D is unclear. Germline CDR1 reads LGHNA; CDR2 reads YSLEER. This CDR3 spans 17 amino acids. Trimming removed 0 bases from V and 1 base from J, with 16 bases in between. The CDR3 DNA is TGCGCCAGCAGCCAAGAACTGATGCCCGTCGAATCCTACGAGCAGTACTTC. Its protein product is CASSQELMPVESYEQYF.

About this clonotype itself: Germline is not matched at one junction end, which may reflect a read error. The J gene is TRBJ2-5, the V gene TRBV9, with 8 bases matching TRBD1. CDR3 length: 14 residues. Per the germline V gene, CDR1 is SGDLS and CDR2 is YYNGEE. CDR3: CACSSGQGRETQYF. In DNA form, the CDR3 reads TGTGCCTGCAGCTCAGGACAGGGTCGGGAGACCCAGTACTTC.

The chain recombines TRBV9 with TRBJ2-7; D might be TRBD1 or TRBD2, each matching 6 bases. Germline CDR1 reads SGDLS; CDR2 reads YYNGEE. The CDR3 extends over 14 amino acids. With 0 bases removed from V and 3 bases from J, the gap between germline ends came to 10 bases. As DNA, the CDR3 is TGTGCCAGCAGCGTAGGACAGGACTACTACGAGCAGTACTTC. Protein product: CASSVGQDYYEQYF.

Of note for this clonotype: Germline and junction disagree at one end, which may indicate a read error. V gene TRBV19 combines with J gene TRBJ1-1; a weak D match, TRBD1 (5 bases). The CDR3 loop spans 15 amino acids. Germline V gives CDR1 LNHDA, CDR2 SQIVND (reference sequence). The CDR3 loop reads CAGSISHEGFTEAFF. The DNA for the CDR3 is TGTGCCGGTAGTATCTCTCACGAGGGGTTCACTGAAGCTTTCTTT.

There are a few counts of this clonotype. This chain uses TRBV6-2 or TRBV6-3 with TRBJ2-1; 9 bases fit TRBD1. V lost 5 bases and J lost 4; bases outside the gene matches: 9. Germline V lookup: CDR1 MNHEY, CDR2 SVGEGT. The CDR3 has 16 residues. CDR3 nucleotide sequence: TGTGCCAGCAGTCCCTGGACAGGGGTGCGGTACAATGAGCAGTTCTTC. This gives the protein CASSPWTGVRYNEQFF.

Concerning this clonotype: A read error may be the cause here, since a much bigger clone is one base away. This chain links TRBV2 with TRBJ1-1; TRBD1 is a possible D gene (5 bases). Germline lookup yields CDR1 SNHLY and CDR2 FYNNEI. The CDR3 spans 12 residues. CDR3 coding DNA: TGTGCCAGCATACGGGGACCCACTGAAGCTCTCTTT. It translates to CASIRGPTEALF. The whole variable domain, filled in from reference TRBV2 and TRBJ1-1, reads EPEVTQTPSHQVTQMGQEVILRCVPISNHLYFYWYRQILGQKVEFLVSFYNNEISEKSEIFDDQFSVERPDGSNFTLKIRSTKLEDSAMYFCASIRGPTEALFGQGTRLTVV.

In the case of this clonotype: This sequence may be a read error, since a much larger clone differs from it by one base. The V gene is TRBV13, the J gene TRBJ1-4, with D tentatively TRBD1 (5 bases). The CDR3 length is 15 residues. Germline CDR1 and CDR2: PRHDT and FYEKMQ (reference sequence). The DNA of the CDR3 is TGTGCCGGCAGCTTAAGGGGAGCAACTAATGAAAAACTGTTTTTT. Residues: CAGSLRGATNEKLFF.

This clonotype turned up a few times. V gene TRBV7-9 combines with J gene TRBJ2-5, with D possibly TRBD1 on 6 matching bases. The germline V gene encodes CDR1 SEHNR and CDR2 FQNEAQ (reference sequence). CDR3 length: 15 amino acids. V was pared by 5 bases and J by 4 bases, with 17 bases between. The chain's CDR3 is CASSTLSAGAETQYF. The CDR3 region has the DNA TGTGCCAGCAGCACCTTATCGGCAGGGGCAGAGACCCAGTACTTC.

This clonotype was picked up many times. This chain links TRBV5-4 with TRBJ2-5; 12 bases agree with TRBD2. Germline CDR1 reads SGHNT; CDR2 reads YYREEE (reference sequence). Trimming removed 5 bases from V and 1 base from J; junction bases left unmatched: 6. The CDR3 is 16 residues long. CDR3 nucleotide sequence: TGTGCCAGCAGTAGTCTAGCGGGGGGGCCCCAAGAGACCCAGTACTTC. Its translation: CASSSLAGGPQETQYF.

The chain combines TRBV2 with TRBJ1-2, with D perhaps matching TRBD1 (5 bases). Germline loops: CDR1 SNHLY, CDR2 FYNNEI. The CDR3 is made up of 15 amino acids. Trimming took off 6 bases at V and 3 bases at J, with 17 bases between the two ends. CDR3 DNA: TGTGCCAGCAGGGAGACAGTACAATCCTACTATGGCTACACCTTC. Translation gives CASRETVQSYYGYTF.

The chain employs TRBV7-8 and TRBJ2-7, with 9 bases lining up with TRBD2. The germline V gene has CDR1 SGHVS and CDR2 FQNEAQ. Losses at the gene ends were 2 bases for V and 3 bases for J; bases not matched to a gene: 5. This CDR3 contains 15 residues. The CDR3 coding sequence is TGTGCCAGCAGCTTATCTCCTAGCGGGGACTACGAGCAGTACTTC. Translating it yields CASSLSPSGDYEQYF.

Notes on this clonotype: Germline and junction disagree at one end, which may indicate a read error. This chain uses TRBV5-3 with TRBJ2-7, with D perhaps assigned TRBD1 or TRBD2 (5 bases each). TRBV5-3 is an open reading frame whose function is uncertain. The CDR3 runs to 14 residues. The CDR3, as DNA: TGTGCCAGCAGCTCCCGGGACCGACTCTACGAGCAGTACTTC. Encoded protein: CASSSRDRLYEQYF.

The chain joins TRBV20-1 to TRBJ2-2; D assignment may be TRBD1 or TRBD2 (5 bases each). The ends were cut back, 0 bases at V and 5 bases at J, with 19 bases in the middle. Germline V lookup: CDR1 DFQATT, CDR2 SNEGSKA (reference sequence). The CDR3 is 17 residues long. CDR3 in amino acids: CSARDPIRERGTGELFF. The CDR3 nucleotides are TGCAGTGCTAGAGATCCAATCCGGGAAAGGGGAACCGGGGAGCTGTTTTTT.

This clonotype came up many times. V gene TRBV5-1 combines with J gene TRBJ1-1, with D unresolved. Germline V gives CDR1 SGHRS, CDR2 YFSETQ. V dropped 4 bases and J dropped 2 bases, with 9 bases sitting between them. The CDR3 sequence is 13 residues long. The CDR3 protein is CASSPLINTEAFF. The DNA for the CDR3 is TGCGCCAGCAGCCCCCTGATAAACACTGAAGCTTTCTTT.

In regard to this clonotype: An end of the junction does not agree with germline; a read error may underlie this. The gene calls are TRBV7-9 and TRBJ2-7; 7 nucleotides align to TRBD2. The V gene's germline CDR1 is SEHNR and CDR2 FQNEAQ (reference sequence). This CDR3 has 13 residues. The CDR3 reads CASSLARDYAQYF. CDR3 nucleotides: TGTGCCAGCAGCTTAGCCCGGGACTACGCGCAGTACTTC.

This clonotype was counted ten times or more. The chain employs TRBV19 and TRBJ2-3; the D is unclear. CDR1 is LNHDA and CDR2 is SQIVND in the germline V gene (reference sequence). The CDR3 totals 13 residues. V lost 5 bases and J 3 bases, leaving 9 bases between the germline ends. Written as DNA, the CDR3 is TGTGCCAGTAGTCCCAGACCTACAGATACGCAGTATTTT. It translates to CASSPRPTDTQYF. Filled out from reference TRBV19 and TRBJ2-3, the complete variable domain reads DGGITQSPKYLFRKEGQNVTLSCEQNLNHDAMYWYRQDPGQGLRLIYYSQIVNDFQKGDIAEGYSVSREKKESFPLTVTSAQKNPTAFYLCASSPRPTDTQYFGPGTRLTVL.